Given below is one TCR beta chain in context. This clonotype has a count of ten or more. The target of this receptor is not known. The sample holds no much larger clone one base away, and base qualities are not on file. The entry originates in a study of T cells after yellow fever vaccination (dated by TCRdb to about 2019). Background on the whole study: The SMART-Seq v4 Ultra Low Input RNA kit was used to prepare libraries from fractions with low cell numbers. Blood samples were taken at several timepoints before and after primary and secondary immunization, and bulk PBMC replicates and cell subsets were isolated. Bulk TCR alpha and beta repertoires were sequenced longitudinally to track T-cell clones before and after primary and booster YFV17D yellow fever vaccination. Two healthy male donors made up the cohort, one aged 18 to 29 years and the other aged 30 to 40 years.

At the junction V is shortened by 0 bases and J by 2 bases, with 16 bases in between. The CDR3 measures 18 amino acids from cysteine to phenylalanine. The DNA shown is the 54-base CDR3, in frame from base 1. CDR1 LGHNA and CDR2 YNFKEQ are derived from the germline V gene. Interpreted using the paper, the treatment or condition label stands for: live attenuated yellow fever vaccine strain. At each blood-draw timepoint, two biological replicates of bulk PBMCs were collected. PBMCs were isolated from peripheral blood using a standard Ficoll-Paque protocol. TriZol was used to extract RNA from bulk PBMCs, from CD4 and CD8 fractions, and from dextramer-positive and dextramer-negative fractions. Study-wide conclusions, independent of this receptor: A small share of clonotypes occurred in both CD4 and CD8 compartments, likely arising from convergent recombination. Computational filtering was required because FACS-sorted repertoires could contain abundant contaminating clonotypes from the bulk population. The secondary T-cell response was found to be weaker but faster than the primary response, with a peak reached on day 5 rather than on day 15. Most clones expanded after primary vaccination were re-detected after the booster (almost 98% of CD4 and around 88% of CD8), suggesting broad memory maintenance. Because only a couple of donors were included in the study, the extent to which the findings can be generalized is limited.

The run used an Illumina NovaSeq 6000. TCR cDNA was made using 5'RACE template switching, a step that added a universal primer site and unique molecular identifiers. Priming of cDNA synthesis was performed from both the TCR alpha and TCR beta constant segments. Two PCR steps were used to amplify libraries, with sample barcodes and sequencing adapters being added in the second step. Sequencing of libraries was done on Illumina HiSeq 2500 (2x100 bp) or NovaSeq (2x150 bp). Per the authors' processing: MIGEC handled demultiplexing of reads and collapsing into UMI consensus sequences, while MiXCR performed V(D)J alignment. Using edgeR on replicate PBMC samples, clonotypes were called vaccine-responding if FDR was below 0.01 and the log2 fold change was above 5 up to day 15. Each bulk clonotype was labeled CD4 or CD8 based on which sequenced repertoire, CD4 or CD8, contained the clonotype at higher abundance. TCRdb reprocessed the public reads (quality trimming at Q25 with fastp, clone calling with MiXCR) and kept in-frame beta chains. CDR3 protein duplicates are merged, each entry listing the most common genes and DNA. The V and J calls shown here were made by TCRdb, not taken from the authors' results. For this sample there are a few hundred thousand distinct CDR3 sequences; around 3.9% appear just once. The ten largest clonotypes hold around 24% of the sample.

The sequence derives from a man aged 18-30 years who received the YFV17D yellow fever vaccine. The starting material was PBMCs, obtained on the day of the yellow fever booster vaccination. The rearrangement joined TRBV4-2 to TRBJ2-2; the best D guess is TRBD2, with 6 bases matching. In nucleotides, the sequence is TGTGCCAGCAGCCAAGATGGGGTAGGACTATTAAACACCGGGGAGCTGTTTTTT. Its coded protein is CASSQDGVGLLNTGELFF.